The entry below gives a single TCR beta chain sequence along with its context. The antigen is unknown. This record belongs to a study of cytomegalovirus exposure and HLA in healthy donors. Overall study context: The same platform used for the approximately 670 first-cohort repertoires was also used for the 120 or so validation repertoires, as a later analysis reported. Overall study findings and caveats: A subsequent analysis found that TCR clusters from the first cohort also tended to co-occur in the 110 or so validation repertoires, with about 93% of cluster scores above 0.

The donors were part of the 120-subject validation cohort, which stood apart from the roughly 640-subject first cohort. The assay was immunoSEQ multiplex PCR, and TCRdb's table has in-frame clones only and misses some. The repertoire includes about 360,000 clones, roughly 90% of them detected once, and under 0.9% sits in the top ten. This CDR3 spans 16 amino acids. CDR1 and CDR2 from the germline V gene are KGHSY and FQNENV. The germline V and J ends were trimmed by 4 bases and 4 bases, with 19 bases remaining between them. The V and J genes are TRBV16 and TRBJ1-1; a weak D match, TRBD1 (6 bases). The sequence was collected from a woman under 30 in good health and CMV-seronegative. Sample: PBMCs. CDR3 coding DNA: TGTGCCAGCAGCCTGTGGACAGTTGGCCCGGGCACTGAAGCTTTCTTT. This gives the protein CASSLWTVGPGTEAFF.